The sample holds a few counts of the clone carrying this TCR beta chain. Its antigen remains unknown. These data come from a study of T-cell memory formation after mild COVID-19. Study-wide points: Second-wave clones with a day 37 peak had unconfirmed SARS-CoV-2 specificity.

The ends lost 1 base at V and 6 bases at J; junction bases unmatched: 21. The CDR3 sequence is 21 residues long. The germline CDR1 and CDR2 sequences are KGHDR and SFDVKD. MiXCR, run by TCRdb on the 5' RACE reads, gives a single entry per CDR3 protein. Of approximately 450,000 distinct CDR3 sequences listed, 15% to 20% were seen once; the top ten hold approximately 13%. This TCR was sampled from an adult woman who had mild COVID-19 (a few samples of this study predate the infection). Cell type and time point are not known. The chain links TRBV24-1 to TRBJ1-5, with 9 bases that match TRBD1. Sequencing was carried out using PBMCs or a T cell subset sorted from them (not recorded which). This chain's CDR3 is CATSDFDGGERGTGRGQPQHF. DNA of the CDR3: TGTGCCACCAGTGATTTTGATGGTGGGGAAAGGGGGACAGGGAGGGGTCAGCCCCAGCATTTT.